The entry below describes one TCR beta chain. The CDR3 length is 13 residues. V dropped 0 bases and J dropped 6 bases, with 9 bases sitting between them. CDR1 is SGHRS, CDR2 YFSETQ, per germline. The sample is drawn from a study of control samples from healthy donors and cancer patients. The table came from immunoSEQ multiplex PCR; TCRdb's copy has only in-frame clones and leaves some out. Of around 13,000 clones in the sample, around 94% were seen once. V usage is TRBV5-1 and J usage is TRBJ1-1; D is unclear. The specimen was PBMCs. This clonotype was obtained from a man older than 75 with lung cancer. CDR3 protein: CASSLAKPAEAFF. CDR3 nucleotide sequence: TGCGCCAGCAGCTTGGCCAAGCCGGCTGAAGCTTTCTTT.